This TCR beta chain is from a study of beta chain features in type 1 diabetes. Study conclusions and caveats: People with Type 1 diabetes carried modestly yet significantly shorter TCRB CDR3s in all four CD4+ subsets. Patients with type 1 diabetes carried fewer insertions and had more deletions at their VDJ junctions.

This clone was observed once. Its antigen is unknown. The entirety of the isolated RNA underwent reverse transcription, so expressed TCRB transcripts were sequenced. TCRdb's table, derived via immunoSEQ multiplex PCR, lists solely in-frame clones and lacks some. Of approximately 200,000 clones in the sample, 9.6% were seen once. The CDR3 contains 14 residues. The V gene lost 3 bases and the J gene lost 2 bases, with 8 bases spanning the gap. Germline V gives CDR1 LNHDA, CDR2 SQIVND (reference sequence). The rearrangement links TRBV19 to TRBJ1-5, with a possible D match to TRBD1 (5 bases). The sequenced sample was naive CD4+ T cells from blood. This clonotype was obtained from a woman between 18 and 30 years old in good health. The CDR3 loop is CASSIRVGNQPQHF. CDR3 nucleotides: TGTGCCAGTAGTATCAGGGTCGGCAATCAGCCCCAGCATTTT.